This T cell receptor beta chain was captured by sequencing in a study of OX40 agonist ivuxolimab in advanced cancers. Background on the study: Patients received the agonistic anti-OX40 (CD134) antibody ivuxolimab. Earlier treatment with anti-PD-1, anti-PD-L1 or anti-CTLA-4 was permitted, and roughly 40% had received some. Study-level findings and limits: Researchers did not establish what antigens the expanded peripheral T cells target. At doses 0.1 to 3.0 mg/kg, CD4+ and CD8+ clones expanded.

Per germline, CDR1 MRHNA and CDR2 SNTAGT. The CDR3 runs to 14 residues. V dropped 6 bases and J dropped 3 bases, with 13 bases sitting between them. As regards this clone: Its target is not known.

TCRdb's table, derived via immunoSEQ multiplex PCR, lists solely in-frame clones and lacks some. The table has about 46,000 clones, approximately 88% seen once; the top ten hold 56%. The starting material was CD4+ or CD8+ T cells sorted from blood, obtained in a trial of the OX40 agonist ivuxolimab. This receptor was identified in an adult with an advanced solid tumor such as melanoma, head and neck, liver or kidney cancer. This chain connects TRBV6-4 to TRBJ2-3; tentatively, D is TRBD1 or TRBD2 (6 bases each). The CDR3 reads CASSPRGATDTQYF. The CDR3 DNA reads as TGTGCCAGCAGCCCTAGGGGGGCAACAGATACGCAGTATTTT.